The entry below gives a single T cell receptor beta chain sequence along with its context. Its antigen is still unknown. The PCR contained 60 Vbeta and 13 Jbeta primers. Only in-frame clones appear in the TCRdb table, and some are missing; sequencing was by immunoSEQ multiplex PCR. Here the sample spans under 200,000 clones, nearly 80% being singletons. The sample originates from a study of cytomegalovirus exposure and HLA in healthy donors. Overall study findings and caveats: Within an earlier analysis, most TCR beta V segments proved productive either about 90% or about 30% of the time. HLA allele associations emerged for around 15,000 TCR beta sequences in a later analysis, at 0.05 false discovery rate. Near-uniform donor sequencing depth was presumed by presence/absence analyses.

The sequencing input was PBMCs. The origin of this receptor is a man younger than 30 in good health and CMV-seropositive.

CDR3 sequence (DNA): TGTGCCAGCACCCCGGGCTCAGGGCCCTACGAGCAGTACTTC. Amino acid sequence: CASTPGSGPYEQYF. The genes are TRBV7-9 and TRBJ2-7, with D possibly being TRBD1 (5 bases). Deletions cut 7 bases from V and 2 bases from J, with 15 bases between. Germline V gene sequence: CDR1 SEHNR, CDR2 FQNEAQ (reference sequence). The CDR3 totals 14 residues.